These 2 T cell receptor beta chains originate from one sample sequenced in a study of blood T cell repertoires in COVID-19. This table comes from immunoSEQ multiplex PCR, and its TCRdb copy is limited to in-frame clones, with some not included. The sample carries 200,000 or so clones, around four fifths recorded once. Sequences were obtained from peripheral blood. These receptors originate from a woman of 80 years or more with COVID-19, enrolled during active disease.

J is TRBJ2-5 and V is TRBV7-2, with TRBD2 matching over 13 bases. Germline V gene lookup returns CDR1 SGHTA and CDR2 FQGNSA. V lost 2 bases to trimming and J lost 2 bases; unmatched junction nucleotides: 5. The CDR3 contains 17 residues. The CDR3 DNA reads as TGTGCCAGCAGCTTAATGATGGGACTAGCGGGACAAGAGACCCAGTACTTC. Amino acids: CASSLMMGLAGQETQYF.

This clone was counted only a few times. The chain's CDR3 is CASSPGTGYVDTGELFF. The DNA for the CDR3 is TGTGCCAGCAGTCCAGGTACAGGGTACGTAGACACCGGGGAGCTGTTTTTT. The chain employs TRBV6-4 and TRBJ2-2; tentative D call: TRBD1 (6 bases). V was clipped by 5 bases and J by 3 bases, with 19 bases between them. This CDR3 spans 17 amino acids. CDR1 and CDR2 (germline): MRHNA, SNTAGT.